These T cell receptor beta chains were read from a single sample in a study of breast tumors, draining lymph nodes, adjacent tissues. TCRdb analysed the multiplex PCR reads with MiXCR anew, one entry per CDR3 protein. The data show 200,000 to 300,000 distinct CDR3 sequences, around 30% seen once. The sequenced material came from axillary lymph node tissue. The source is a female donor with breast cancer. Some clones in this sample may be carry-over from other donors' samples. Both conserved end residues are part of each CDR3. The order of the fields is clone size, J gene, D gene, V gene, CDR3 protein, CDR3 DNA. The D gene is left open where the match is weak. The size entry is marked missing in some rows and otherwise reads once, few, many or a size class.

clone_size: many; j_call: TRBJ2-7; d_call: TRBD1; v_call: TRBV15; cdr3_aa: CATSRDPSGTGGSYEQYF; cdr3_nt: TGTGCCACCAGCAGAGATCCTTCCGGGACAGGGGGATCCTACGAGCAGTACTTC
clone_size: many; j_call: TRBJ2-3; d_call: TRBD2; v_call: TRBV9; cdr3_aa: CASSLAASGPDTQYF; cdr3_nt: TGTGCCAGCAGCCTGGCGGCTAGCGGGCCAGATACGCAGTATTTT
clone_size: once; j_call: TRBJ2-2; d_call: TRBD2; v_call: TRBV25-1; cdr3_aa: CASRISGRTGELFF; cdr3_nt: TGTGCCAGCCGGATTAGCGGGAGGACCGGGGAGCTGTTTTTT
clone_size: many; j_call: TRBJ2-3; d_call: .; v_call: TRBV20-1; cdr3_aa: CSALHGGSTDTQYF; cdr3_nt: TGCAGTGCCCTACACGGGGGTAGCACAGATACGCAGTATTTT
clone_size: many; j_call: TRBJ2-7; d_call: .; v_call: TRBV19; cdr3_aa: CASSAQAGHEQYF; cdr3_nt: TGTGCCAGTAGTGCCCAAGCTGGTCACGAGCAGTACTTC
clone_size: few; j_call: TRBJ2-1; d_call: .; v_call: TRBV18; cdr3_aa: CASSPLGRGPKEQFF; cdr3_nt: TGTGCCAGCTCACCATTGGGTCGCGGCCCGAAGGAGCAGTTCTTC
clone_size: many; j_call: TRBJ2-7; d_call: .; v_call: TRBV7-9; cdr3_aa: CASSLAGAFYEQYF; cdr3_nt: TGTGCCAGCAGCTTAGCAGGGGCTTTCTACGAGCAGTACTTC
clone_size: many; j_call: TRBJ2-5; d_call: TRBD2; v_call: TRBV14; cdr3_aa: CASSPGLAGVETQYF; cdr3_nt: TGTGCCAGCAGCCCGGGACTAGCGGGAGTGGAGACCCAGTACTTC
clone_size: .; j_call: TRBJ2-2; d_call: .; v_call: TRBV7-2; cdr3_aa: CASSLTGRDGELFF; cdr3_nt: TGTGCCAGCAGCTTAACAGGGAGGGACGGGGAGCTGTTTTTT
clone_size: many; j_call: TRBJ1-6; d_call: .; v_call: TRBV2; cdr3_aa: CASKIQGSGNSPLHF; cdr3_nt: TGTGCCAGCAAAATTCAGGGGTCTGGTAATTCACCCCTCCACTTT
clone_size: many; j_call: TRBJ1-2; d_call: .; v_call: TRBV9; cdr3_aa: CASSVDRTNYGYTF; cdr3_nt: TGTGCCAGCAGCGTAGACCGGACTAACTATGGCTACACCTTC
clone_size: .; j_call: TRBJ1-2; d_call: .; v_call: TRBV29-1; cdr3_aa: CSVTGPIGYTF; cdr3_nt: TGCAGCGTTACAGGCCCTATCGGCTACACCTTC
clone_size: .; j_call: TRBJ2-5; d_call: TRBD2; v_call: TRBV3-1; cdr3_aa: CASSQESSGGGQETQYF; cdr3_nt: TGTGCCAGCAGCCAAGAGTCTAGCGGGGGGGGCCAAGAGACCCAGTACTTC
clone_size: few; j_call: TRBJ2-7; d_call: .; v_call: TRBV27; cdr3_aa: CASRSYGQGTYEQYF; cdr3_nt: TGTGCCAGCAGGTCCTACGGGCAGGGGACGTACGAGCAGTACTTC